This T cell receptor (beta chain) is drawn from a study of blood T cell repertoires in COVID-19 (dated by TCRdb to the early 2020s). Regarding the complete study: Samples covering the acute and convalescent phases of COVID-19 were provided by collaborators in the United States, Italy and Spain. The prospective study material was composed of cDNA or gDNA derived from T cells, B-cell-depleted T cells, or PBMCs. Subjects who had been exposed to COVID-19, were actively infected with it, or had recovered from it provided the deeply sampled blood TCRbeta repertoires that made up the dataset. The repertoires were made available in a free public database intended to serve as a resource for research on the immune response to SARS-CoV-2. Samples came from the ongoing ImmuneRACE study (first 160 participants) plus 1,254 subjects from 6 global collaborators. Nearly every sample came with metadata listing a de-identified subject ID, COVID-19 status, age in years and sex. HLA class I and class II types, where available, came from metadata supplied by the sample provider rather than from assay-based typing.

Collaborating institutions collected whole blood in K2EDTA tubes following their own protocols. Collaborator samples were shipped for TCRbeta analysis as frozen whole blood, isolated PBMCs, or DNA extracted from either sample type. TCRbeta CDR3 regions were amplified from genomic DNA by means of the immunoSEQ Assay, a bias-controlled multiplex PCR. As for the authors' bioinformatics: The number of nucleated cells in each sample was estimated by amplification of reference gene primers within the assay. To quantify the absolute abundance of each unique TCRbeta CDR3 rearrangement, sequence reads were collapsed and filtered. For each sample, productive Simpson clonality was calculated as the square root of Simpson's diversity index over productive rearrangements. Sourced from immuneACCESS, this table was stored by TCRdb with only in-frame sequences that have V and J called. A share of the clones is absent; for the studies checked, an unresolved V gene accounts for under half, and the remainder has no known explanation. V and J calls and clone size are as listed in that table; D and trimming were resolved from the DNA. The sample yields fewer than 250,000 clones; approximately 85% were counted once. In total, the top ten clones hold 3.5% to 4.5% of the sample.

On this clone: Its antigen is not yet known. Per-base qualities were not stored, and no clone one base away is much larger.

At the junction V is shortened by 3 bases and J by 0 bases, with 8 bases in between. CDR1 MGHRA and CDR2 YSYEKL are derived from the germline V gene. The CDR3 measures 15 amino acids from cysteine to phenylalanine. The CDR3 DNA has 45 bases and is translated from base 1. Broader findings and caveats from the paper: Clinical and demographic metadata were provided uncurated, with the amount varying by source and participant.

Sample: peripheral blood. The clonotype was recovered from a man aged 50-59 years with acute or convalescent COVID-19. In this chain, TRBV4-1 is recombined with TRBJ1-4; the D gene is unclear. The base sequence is TGCGCCAGCAGCCAGGAGGAAACAACTAATGAAAAACTGTTTTTT. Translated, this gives CASSQEETTNEKLFF.